One sample yielded the 30 T cell receptor beta chains listed below, sequenced in a study of CD8+CD57+ T cells in acquired aplastic anemia (dated by TCRdb to 2016 to 2018). Expansion of CD8+CD57+ cells had been shown by flow cytometry in the patients chosen for sequencing. The instrument given in TCRdb is Illumina HiSeq 2000. Profiling of TCR beta VDJ combinations and CDR3 sequences used genomic DNA as the template. In TCRdb, the public reads were trimmed at Q25 with fastp and aligned with MiXCR, with productive beta chains retained. Under each unique CDR3 protein, matching rows form one entry showing the most common genes and DNA. In all, the sample holds roughly 290,000 distinct CDR3 sequences, and around three fifths of those were seen once. The ten largest make up 1.3% of the sample. Specimen: sorted CD4+, CD8+, or CD8+CD57+ T cells (not recorded which) from PBMCs. These receptors were collected from a human donor with aplastic anemia.

On this clonotype: Here the CDR3 omits its conserved ending phenylalanine or tryptophan, so a read error is the likely source. The chain couples TRBV20-1 to TRBJ2-1; D is possibly TRBD1 (6 bases). The CDR3 loop spans 13 amino acids. Trimming took 6 bases from V and 5 from J, leaving 14 bases between them. CDR1 and CDR2 (germline): DFQATT, SNEGSKA (reference sequence). In nucleotides, the CDR3 is TGCAGTGCCAGGAACAGGGAACACAATGAGCAGTTCTCC. Protein: CSARNREHNEQFS.

This clonotype occurred once. The chain has TRBV20-1 and TRBJ2-1; 16 positions match TRBD2. The CDR3 is 14 residues long. V lost 5 bases to trimming and J lost 9 bases; unmatched junction nucleotides: 4. Germline CDR1 DFQATT, CDR2 SNEGSKA (reference sequence). As DNA, the CDR3 is TGCAGTGCTGGGACTAGCGGGGGGGCCCTTGAGCAGTTCTTC. It codes for CSAGTSGGALEQFF.

This clonotype was counted ten times or more. The chain employs TRBV4-2 and TRBJ2-1; 10 nucleotides align to TRBD2. The junction had 5 bases not matched to a gene; V was cut back by 0 bases and J by 0 bases. The germline gives CDR1 LGHNA, CDR2 YNFKEQ. The CDR3 consists of 18 residues. CDR3 residues: CASSQDGTSANSYNEQFF. CDR3 nucleotides: TGTGCCAGCAGCCAAGACGGGACTAGCGCCAACTCCTACAATGAGCAGTTCTTC.

The V call is TRBV15, the J call TRBJ2-5, with 11 bases identical to TRBD2. Germline CDR1 is LNHNV and CDR2 is YYDKDF (reference sequence). V lost 1 base, J lost 4 bases, and 8 bases stayed unmatched. The CDR3 is 17 amino acids. The CDR3 region is CATSRVLAGGSGETQYF. As DNA, the CDR3 is TGTGCCACCAGCAGAGTTCTAGCGGGAGGTAGTGGAGAGACCCAGTACTTC.

The rearrangement links TRBV7-9 to TRBJ2-7; D gene unclear. The V end lost 5 bases, the J end lost 2 bases, and 16 bases lay between the germline ends. The CDR3 is 15 amino acids. Germline V CDR1 and CDR2: SEHNR, FQNEAQ (reference sequence). CDR3 region: CASSIGFRQTYEQYF. The CDR3 coding sequence is TGTGCCAGCAGCATAGGGTTCCGGCAGACCTACGAGCAGTACTTC.

The sample holds many counts of this clonotype. This rearrangement joins TRBV20-1 to TRBJ2-3, with 9 bases aligning to TRBD1. The V gene end was trimmed by 3 bases and the J gene end by 6 bases; junction bases not matched to a gene: 7. This CDR3 has 14 amino acids. Germline-derived CDR1 and CDR2 are DFQATT and SNEGSKA (reference sequence). CDR3 residues: CSASRGTGSDTQYF. The DNA for the CDR3 is TGCAGTGCTAGTAGGGGGACAGGGTCTGATACGCAGTATTTT.

The chain uses TRBV19 and TRBJ1-6, with D uncertain. The CDR3 loop spans 15 amino acids. The ends were cut back, 3 bases at V and 9 bases at J, with 15 bases in the middle. CDR1 LNHDA and CDR2 SQIVND come from the germline V gene (reference sequence). CDR3 in amino acids: CASSMGETEGSPLHF. The DNA of the CDR3 is TGTGCCAGTAGTATGGGTGAAACGGAGGGTTCACCCCTCCACTTT.

The rearrangement links TRBV20-1 to TRBJ2-5; 7 positions match TRBD1. CDR3 length equals 15 residues. Trimming at V came to 1 base and at J to 1 base, leaving 6 bases not matched to a gene. Germline V gene sequence: CDR1 DFQATT, CDR2 SNEGSKA (reference sequence). This chain's CDR3 is CSARGPGQPQETQYF. The CDR3 bases are TGCAGTGCTAGAGGCCCGGGACAGCCCCAAGAGACCCAGTACTTC.

In this sample, this clonotype turned up many times. This chain uses TRBV4-1 with TRBJ2-1; D may be TRBD1 or TRBD2 (5 bases each). V was trimmed by 2 bases and J by 0 bases, leaving 8 bases between them. Germline CDR1 and CDR2: MGHRA and YSYEKL. The length of the CDR3 is 15 residues. In DNA form, the CDR3 reads TGCGCCAGCAGCCAATGGGGGAGCTCCTACAATGAGCAGTTCTTC. Translation gives CASSQWGSSYNEQFF.

The chain uses TRBV2 and TRBJ1-6; the D is unclear. Germline V CDR1 and CDR2: SNHLY, FYNNEI. The CDR3 totals 13 residues. V lost 3 bases and J 6 bases, leaving 6 bases between the germline ends. The CDR3 region is CASSEETNSPLHF. The CDR3 DNA follows: TGTGCCAGCAGTGAGGAGACTAATTCACCCCTCCACTTT.

This clonotype was detected many times. This chain uses TRBV5-1 with TRBJ1-1; TRBD1 agrees at 11 bases. The trim removed 4 bases at V and 0 bases at J, leaving 8 bases unmatched. Germline-derived CDR1 and CDR2 are SGHRS and YFSETQ. CDR3 length equals 17 residues. In DNA form, the CDR3 reads TGCGCCAGCAGCCCCCGGGACAGGGGGGGGTTGAACACTGAAGCTTTCTTT. Translation gives CASSPRDRGGLNTEAFF.

This clonotype has at least ten counts. The chain is built from TRBV2 and TRBJ2-7, with a possible D match to TRBD2 (5 bases). Germline V gives CDR1 SNHLY, CDR2 FYNNEI. The germline V and J ends were trimmed by 4 bases and 0 bases, with 16 bases remaining between them. This CDR3 comprises 16 residues. CDR3 residues: CASSGAPGKLSYEQYF. In DNA form, the CDR3 reads TGTGCCAGCAGTGGTGCCCCCGGGAAACTCTCCTACGAGCAGTACTTC.

This chain connects TRBV7-2 to TRBJ2-1; 9 bases are shared with TRBD2. Losses at the gene ends were 3 bases for V and 8 bases for J; bases not matched to a gene: 2. This CDR3 is built from 13 residues. Per the germline V gene, CDR1 is SGHTA and CDR2 is FQGNSA. Here the CDR3 DNA reads TGTGCCAGCAGCTTCATAGCGGGAGATGAGCAGTTCTTC. This sequence encodes CASSFIAGDEQFF.

The chain employs TRBV10-3 and TRBJ1-5, with D possibly TRBD1 on 6 matching bases. V was trimmed by 6 bases and J by 5 bases, leaving 14 bases between them. CDR1 is ENHRY, CDR2 SYGVKD, per germline. The CDR3 spans 14 residues. The CDR3 DNA reads as TGTGCCATCAGCCAGGGGAGGAGAGATCAGCCCCAGCATTTT. Protein: CAISQGRRDQPQHF.

This clonotype was picked up many times. The gene calls are TRBV6-5 and TRBJ1-4; weak D call: TRBD1 (5 bases). The CDR3 is made up of 15 amino acids. CDR1 is MNHEY, CDR2 SVGAGI, per germline. The ends were cut back, 0 bases at V and 7 bases at J, with 12 bases in the middle. The CDR3 sequence is CASSYSLQGSEKLFF. CDR3 nucleotide sequence: TGTGCCAGCAGTTACTCGCTCCAGGGTTCTGAAAAACTGTTTTTT.

This clonotype was counted a few times. The rearrangement links TRBV10-3 to TRBJ2-7, with 7 positions matching TRBD1. The V and J ends lost 8 bases and 2 bases, in that order; junction bases with no gene match: 12. The CDR3 consists of 15 residues. The germline CDR1 and CDR2 sequences are ENHRY and SYGVKD. The CDR3 reads CAISNSDRETYEQYF. CDR3 in DNA: TGTGCCATCTCAAATTCTGACAGGGAAACCTACGAGCAGTACTTC.

The chain uses TRBV5-1 and TRBJ2-5; tentatively, D is TRBD2 (6 bases). The CDR3 is made up of 14 amino acids. Germline loops: CDR1 SGHRS, CDR2 YFSETQ. V shed 3 bases and J shed 4 bases, with 13 bases lying between them. The CDR3 nucleotides are TGCGCCAGCAGCTGGGGCGGGATAGGAGAGACCCAGTACTTC. Protein sequence: CASSWGGIGETQYF.

Regarding this clonotype: The junction shows a germline mismatch at one end, possibly a read error. The chain is built from TRBV7-3 and TRBJ2-7; unclear D gene. CDR3 length: 15 amino acids. CDR1 SGHTA and CDR2 FQGTGA come from the germline V gene. CDR3 bases: TGCGCCAGCAGCCAAGACCTACCAGGAGCCTACGAGCAGTACTTC. This codes for CASSQDLPGAYEQYF.

This clonotype was recorded at least ten times. The chain combines TRBV29-1 with TRBJ2-2; 15 bases fit TRBD2. The J segment lost 5 bases and the V segment lost 7 bases, leaving 11 bases of the junction unmatched. This CDR3 is 17 amino acids long. Germline V gives CDR1 SQVTM, CDR2 ANQGSEA. The CDR3 DNA follows: TGCAGCGCCCGGACTAGCGGGAGGGCCTCGGGGACCGGGGAGCTGTTTTTT. This codes for CSARTSGRASGTGELFF.

The CDR3 DNA follows: TGTGCCAGTAGTGAGGCGAAGGGGAATGGCTACACCTTC. This encodes CASSEAKGNGYTF. V and J are TRBV19 and TRBJ1-2; tentatively, D is TRBD1 (5 bases). From germline, CDR1 is LNHDA and CDR2 SQIVND (reference sequence). V dropped 5 bases and J dropped 6 bases, with 13 bases sitting between them. The CDR3 spans 13 residues.

V usage is TRBV24-1 and J usage is TRBJ2-3; the D gene could be TRBD1 or TRBD2 (5 bases each). The CDR3 sequence is 16 residues long. CDR1 and CDR2 from the germline V gene are KGHDR and SFDVKD. Trimming shortened V by 3 bases and J by 3 bases, and 15 bases separated the two germline ends. CDR3 in amino acids: CATSDRTSSGTDTQYF. Written as DNA, the CDR3 is TGTGCCACCAGTGATCGGACTTCTTCAGGGACAGATACGCAGTATTTT.

In this sample, this clonotype turned up many times. The rearrangement uses TRBV3-1 and TRBJ2-2; the match to TRBD2 covers 9 bases. The ends lost 7 bases at V and 3 bases at J; junction bases unmatched: 3. The CDR3 is 14 residues long. CDR1 is LGHDT, CDR2 YNNKEL, per germline (reference sequence). CDR3 nucleotides: TGTGCCAGCAAAGCGGGAGGATACACCGGGGAGCTGTTTTTT. It codes for CASKAGGYTGELFF.

This clonotype was observed at least ten times. The J gene is TRBJ1-4, the V gene TRBV5-1, with no clear D. Germline V gene lookup returns CDR1 SGHRS and CDR2 YFSETQ. V was cut by 6 bases and J by 6 bases, with 15 bases left in between. The CDR3 has 14 residues. The CDR3: CASKAGGFDEKLFF. The CDR3 DNA sequence: TGCGCCAGCAAGGCTGGAGGGTTTGATGAAAAACTGTTTTTT.

The chain recombines TRBV10-3 with TRBJ1-5, with D tentatively TRBD1 (5 bases). Germline CDR1 ENHRY, CDR2 SYGVKD. Trimming shortened V by 4 bases and J by 5 bases, and 9 bases separated the two germline ends. The CDR3 is 13 amino acids. The CDR3 here is CAISGTGDQPQHF. For the CDR3, the DNA is TGTGCCATCAGTGGGACGGGGGATCAGCCCCAGCATTTT.

This clonotype occurred many times. The chain recombines TRBV5-1 with TRBJ2-3; either TRBD1 or TRBD2 may supply D (5 bases each). Germline values: CDR1 SGHRS, CDR2 YFSETQ. V was cut by 5 bases and J by 0 bases, with 10 bases left in between. There are 14 residues in the CDR3. The CDR3 sequence: CASRTGPSTDTQYF. For the CDR3, the DNA is TGCGCCAGCAGGACGGGGCCTAGCACAGATACGCAGTATTTT.

The V call is TRBV5-1, the J call TRBJ1-2; D remains unclear. CDR3 length: 14 amino acids. Trimming removed 4 bases from V and 8 bases from J, with 18 bases in between. Germline V gene lookup returns CDR1 SGHRS and CDR2 YFSETQ. CDR3 residues: CASSPSDLRVGYTF. The CDR3 DNA reads TGCGCCAGCAGCCCCTCGGATTTAAGGGTGGGCTACACCTTC.

The V and J genes are TRBV19 and TRBJ2-6; no clear D gene. The germline V gene has CDR1 LNHDA and CDR2 SQIVND (reference sequence). Deletions cut 6 bases from V and 1 base from J, with 7 bases between. The length of the CDR3 is 14 residues. CDR3 sequence: CASRMRSGANVLTF. CDR3 DNA: TGTGCCAGTAGGATGCGGTCTGGGGCCAACGTCCTGACTTTC.

On this clonotype itself: No DNA is shown, since the ends of the CDR3 on it are uncertain; the CDR3 is the one TCRdb lists. The chain links TRBV2 to TRBJ1-5; no check of the table's D call, TRBD1, against the DNA was made. From germline, CDR1 is SNHLY and CDR2 FYNNEI. The CDR3 is 23 residues long, counting both termini. The CDR3 sequence is CASSGTARLSYNEQFFGPGTRHF.

By its share, this clonotype is medium-sized. V and J are TRBV12-3 or TRBV12-4 and TRBJ1-4; 7 nucleotides match TRBD1. This CDR3 comprises 14 residues. V was pared by 2 bases and J by 10 bases, with 7 bases of the junction left unmatched. CDR3 amino acids: CASSLRTGAPKLFF. CDR3 coding DNA: TGTGCCAGCAGTTTACGTACAGGGGCACCAAAACTGTTTTTT.

The rearrangement uses TRBV20-1 and TRBJ2-7; 7 positions agree with TRBD1. Per the germline V gene, CDR1 is DFQATT and CDR2 is SNEGSKA (reference sequence). The length of the CDR3 is 16 residues. J gave up 6 bases and V 2 bases, and 16 bases lay outside the gene matches. The CDR3 DNA follows: TGCAGTGCTAGAAGTCGAGACAGGGATAATTTTCGCGAGCAGTACTTC. It translates to CSARSRDRDNFREQYF.